This TCR beta chain appears in the sequencing data of a study of cytomegalovirus exposure and HLA in healthy donors. Overall study findings and caveats: The authors assumed roughly uniform sequencing depth across donors for presence/absence analyses. Reportedly, TCR beta sequences accurately predicted HLA-A and HLA-B alleles in most subjects. A reported reduction in N-insertions relative to the approximately 600-donor mean was seen in an Asian-associated ancestry cluster in a later analysis.

Note on this clone: Its specificity is not known.

PCR primers comprised 60 Vbeta and 13 Jbeta primers. The data were produced by immunoSEQ multiplex PCR, yet TCRdb's version contains in-frame clones alone and is incomplete. The top ten clones hold roughly 5% of a sample with over 150,000 clones, roughly 74% of them seen once. The CDR3 runs to 14 residues. With 2 bases removed from V and 4 bases from J, the gap between germline ends came to 11 bases. The germline CDR1 and CDR2 sequences are MGHDK and SYGVNS. This receptor was taken from a male donor in good health and CMV-seronegative. The sample comprised PBMCs. This chain links TRBV25-1 with TRBJ1-2, with D tentatively TRBD1 (6 bases). CDR3 coding DNA: TGTGCCAGCAGTGAACCGACAGGTTCCTATGGCTACACCTTC. Translation: CASSEPTGSYGYTF.